Here is one T cell receptor beta chain with its context. Its antigen is unknown. The sample belongs to a study of cytomegalovirus exposure and HLA in healthy donors. Study-level background: An early data release held approximately 80 million unique TCRs from HLA-typed donors. Study results and caveats: Follow-up analysis later connected one missense variant in DCLRE1C with trimming of TCR beta V- and J-genes. A few CMV-associated chains were confirmed in vitro to be specific for CMV antigens. Segments of the TCR beta V type were, in most cases, productive about 90% or about 30% of the time in an earlier analysis.

Primers included in the PCR were 60 Vbeta and 13 Jbeta primers. Profiled with immunoSEQ multiplex PCR; TCRdb holds only in-frame clones, not every one. This sample has approximately 140,000 clones, with approximately 82% found just once. Sequences were obtained from PBMCs. This TCR derives from a middle-aged woman in good health and CMV-seronegative.

The CDR3 DNA reads as TGTGCCAGCAGACCTTATATGGCGGCAGGGGAAGGCACCGGGGAGCTGTTTTTT. Amino acids: CASRPYMAAGEGTGELFF. This chain links TRBV5-4 with TRBJ2-2, with a tentative D call TRBD1 (6 bases). This CDR3 is 18 amino acids long. V dropped 5 bases and J dropped 4 bases, with 24 bases sitting between them. Germline CDR1 and CDR2: SGHNT and YYREEE (reference sequence).